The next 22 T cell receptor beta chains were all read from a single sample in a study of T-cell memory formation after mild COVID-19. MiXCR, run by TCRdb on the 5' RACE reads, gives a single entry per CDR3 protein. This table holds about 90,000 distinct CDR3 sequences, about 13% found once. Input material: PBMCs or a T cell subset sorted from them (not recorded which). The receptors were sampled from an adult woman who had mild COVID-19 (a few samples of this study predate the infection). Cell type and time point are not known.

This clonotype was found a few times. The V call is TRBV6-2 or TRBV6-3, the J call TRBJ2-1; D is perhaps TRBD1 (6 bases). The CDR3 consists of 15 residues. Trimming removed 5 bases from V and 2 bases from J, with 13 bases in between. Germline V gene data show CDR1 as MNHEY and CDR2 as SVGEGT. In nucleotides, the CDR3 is TGTGCCAGCAGTAACAACAGGGTCCCCTACAATGAGCAGTTCTTC. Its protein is CASSNNRVPYNEQFF.

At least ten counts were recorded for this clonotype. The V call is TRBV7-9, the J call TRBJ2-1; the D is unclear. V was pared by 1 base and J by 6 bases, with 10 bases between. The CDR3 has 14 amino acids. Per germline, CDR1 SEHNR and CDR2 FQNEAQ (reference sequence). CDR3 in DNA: TGTGCCAGCAGCTTAGTGCCGGGCTCCAATGAGCAGTTCTTC. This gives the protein CASSLVPGSNEQFF.

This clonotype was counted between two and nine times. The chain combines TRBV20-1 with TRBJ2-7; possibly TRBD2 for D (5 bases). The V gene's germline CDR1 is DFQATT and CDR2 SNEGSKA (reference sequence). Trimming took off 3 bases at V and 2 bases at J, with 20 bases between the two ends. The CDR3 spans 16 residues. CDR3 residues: CSASEPGVPYPYEQYF. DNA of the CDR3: TGCAGTGCTAGCGAGCCCGGGGTCCCGTACCCCTACGAGCAGTACTTC.

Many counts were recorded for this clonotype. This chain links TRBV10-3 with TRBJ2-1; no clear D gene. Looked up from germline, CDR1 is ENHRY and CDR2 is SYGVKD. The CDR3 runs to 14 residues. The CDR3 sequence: CTTEDAPAGNEQFF. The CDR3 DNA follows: TGTACCACCGAAGACGCACCCGCTGGCAATGAGCAGTTCTTC.

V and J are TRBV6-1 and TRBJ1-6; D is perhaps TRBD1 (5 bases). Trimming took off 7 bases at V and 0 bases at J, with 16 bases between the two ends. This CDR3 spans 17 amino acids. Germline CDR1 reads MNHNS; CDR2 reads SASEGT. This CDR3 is CASTRQHKGSYNSPLHF. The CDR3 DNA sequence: TGTGCCAGCACGAGACAGCACAAAGGCTCCTATAATTCACCCCTCCACTTT.

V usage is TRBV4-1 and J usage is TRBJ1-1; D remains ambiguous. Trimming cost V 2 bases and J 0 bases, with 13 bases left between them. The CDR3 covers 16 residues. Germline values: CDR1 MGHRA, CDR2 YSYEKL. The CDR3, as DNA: TGCGCCAGCAGCCAAACTGGGTCAGGCGTGAACACTGAAGCTTTCTTT. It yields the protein CASSQTGSGVNTEAFF.

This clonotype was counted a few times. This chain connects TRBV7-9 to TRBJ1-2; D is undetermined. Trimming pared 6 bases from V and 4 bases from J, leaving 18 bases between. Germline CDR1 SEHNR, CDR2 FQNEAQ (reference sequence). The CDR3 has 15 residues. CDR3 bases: TGTGCCAGCAGGCCCACGACCGTTGGTAGCTATGGCTACACCTTC. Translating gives CASRPTTVGSYGYTF.

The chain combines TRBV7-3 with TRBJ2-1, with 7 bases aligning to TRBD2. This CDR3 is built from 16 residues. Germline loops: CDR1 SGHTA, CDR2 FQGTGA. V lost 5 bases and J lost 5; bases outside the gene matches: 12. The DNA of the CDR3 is TGTGCCAGCAGCCCCTTGGCGGGAGATCGGAACAATGAGCAGTTCTTC. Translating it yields CASSPLAGDRNNEQFF.

In DNA, the CDR3 is TGTGCCAGCAGTTTAGCGGAACTAGCGGGGGTGAACACCGGGGAGCTGTTTTTT. Its translation: CASSLAELAGVNTGELFF. J is TRBJ2-2 and V is TRBV12-3 or TRBV12-4; the match to TRBD2 covers 11 bases. V shed 0 bases and J 1 base; nucleotides not matched to a gene: 4. The CDR3 contains 18 residues.

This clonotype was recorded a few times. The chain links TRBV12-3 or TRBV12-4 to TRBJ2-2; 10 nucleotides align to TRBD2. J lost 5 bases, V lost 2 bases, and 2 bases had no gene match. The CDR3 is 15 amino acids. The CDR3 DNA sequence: TGTGCCAGCAGTTTAATGACTAGCGGGACCGGGGAGCTGTTTTTT. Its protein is CASSLMTSGTGELFF.

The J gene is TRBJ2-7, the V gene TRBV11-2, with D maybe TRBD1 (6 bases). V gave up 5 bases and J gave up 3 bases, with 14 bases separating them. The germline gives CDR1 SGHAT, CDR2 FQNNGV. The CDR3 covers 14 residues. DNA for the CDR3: TGTGCCAGCAGCGCATCCGGGACAATCTACGAGCAGTACTTC. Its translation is CASSASGTIYEQYF.

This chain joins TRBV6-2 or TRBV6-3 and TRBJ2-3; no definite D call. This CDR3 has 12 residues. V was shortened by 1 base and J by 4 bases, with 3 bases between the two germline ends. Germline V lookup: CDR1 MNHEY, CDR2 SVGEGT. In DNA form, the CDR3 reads TGTGCCAGCAGTTACTACCCAGATACGCAGTATTTT. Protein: CASSYYPDTQYF.

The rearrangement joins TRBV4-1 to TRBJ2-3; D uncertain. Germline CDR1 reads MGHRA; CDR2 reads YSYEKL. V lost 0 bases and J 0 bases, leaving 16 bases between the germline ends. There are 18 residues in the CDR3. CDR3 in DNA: TGCGCCAGCAGCCAAGACCCCGTCCCGACAACTAGCACAGATACGCAGTATTTT. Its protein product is CASSQDPVPTTSTDTQYF.

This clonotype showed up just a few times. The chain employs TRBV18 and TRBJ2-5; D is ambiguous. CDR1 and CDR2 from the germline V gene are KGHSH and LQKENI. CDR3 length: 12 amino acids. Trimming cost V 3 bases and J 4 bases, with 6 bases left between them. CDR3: CASSPYGETQYF. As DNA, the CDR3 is TGTGCCAGCTCACCCTACGGAGAGACCCAGTACTTC. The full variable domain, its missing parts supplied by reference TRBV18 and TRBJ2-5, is NAGVMQNPRHLVRRRGQEARLRCSPMKGHSHVYWYRQLPEEGLKFMVYLQKENIIDESGMPKERFSAEFPKEGPSILRIQQVVRGDSAAYFCASSPYGETQYFGPGTRLLVL.

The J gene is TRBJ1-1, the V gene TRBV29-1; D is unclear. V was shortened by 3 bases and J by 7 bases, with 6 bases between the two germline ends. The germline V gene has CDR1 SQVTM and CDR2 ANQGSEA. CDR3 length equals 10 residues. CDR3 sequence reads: CSVDVGEAFF. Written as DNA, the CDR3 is TGCAGCGTTGATGTGGGTGAAGCTTTCTTT.

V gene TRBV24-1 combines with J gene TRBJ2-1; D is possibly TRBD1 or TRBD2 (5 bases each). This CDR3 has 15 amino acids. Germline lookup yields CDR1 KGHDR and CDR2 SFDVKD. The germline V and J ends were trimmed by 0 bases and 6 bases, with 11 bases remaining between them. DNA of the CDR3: TGTGCCACCAGTGATTTGCACGGGACCCTCAATGAGCAGTTCTTC. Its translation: CATSDLHGTLNEQFF.

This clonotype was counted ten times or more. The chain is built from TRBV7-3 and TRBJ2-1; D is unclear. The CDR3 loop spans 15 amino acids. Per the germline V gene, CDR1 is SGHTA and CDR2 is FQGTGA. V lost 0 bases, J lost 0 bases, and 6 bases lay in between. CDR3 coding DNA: TGTGCCAGCAGCTTAACGGGCGGCTCCTACAATGAGCAGTTCTTC. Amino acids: CASSLTGGSYNEQFF.

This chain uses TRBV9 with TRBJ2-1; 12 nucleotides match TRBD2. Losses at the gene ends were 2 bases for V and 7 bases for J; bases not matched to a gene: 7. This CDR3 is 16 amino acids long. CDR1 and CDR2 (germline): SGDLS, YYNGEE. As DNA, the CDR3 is TGTGCCAGCAGCGTTCTAGCGGGAGGGCCTGGGAATGAGCAGTTCTTC. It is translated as CASSVLAGGPGNEQFF.

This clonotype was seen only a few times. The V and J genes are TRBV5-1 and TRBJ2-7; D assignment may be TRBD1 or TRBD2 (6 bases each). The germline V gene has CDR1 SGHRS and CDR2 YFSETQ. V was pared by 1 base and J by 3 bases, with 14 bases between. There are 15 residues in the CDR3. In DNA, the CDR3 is TGCGCCAGCAGCTTGACTTGGGGGGCCGGCTACGAGCAGTACTTC. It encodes CASSLTWGAGYEQYF.

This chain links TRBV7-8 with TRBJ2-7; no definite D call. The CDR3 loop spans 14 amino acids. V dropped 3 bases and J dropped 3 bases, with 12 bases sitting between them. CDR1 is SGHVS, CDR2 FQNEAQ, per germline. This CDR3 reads CASSFGPVGYEQYF. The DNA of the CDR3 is TGTGCCAGCAGCTTCGGACCAGTGGGCTACGAGCAGTACTTC.

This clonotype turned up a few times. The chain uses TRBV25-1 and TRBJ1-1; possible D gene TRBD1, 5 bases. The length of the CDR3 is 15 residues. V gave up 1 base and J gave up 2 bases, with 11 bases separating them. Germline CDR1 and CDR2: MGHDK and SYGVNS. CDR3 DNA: TGTGCCAGCAGTGAATTGGTGGGGGATAACACTGAAGCTTTCTTT. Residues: CASSELVGDNTEAFF.

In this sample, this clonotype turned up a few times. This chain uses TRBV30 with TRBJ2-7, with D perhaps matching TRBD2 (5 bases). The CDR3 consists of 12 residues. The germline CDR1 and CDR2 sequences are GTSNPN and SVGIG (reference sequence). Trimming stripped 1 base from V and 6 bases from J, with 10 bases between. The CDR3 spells CAWSGGSLEQYF. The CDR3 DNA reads TGTGCCTGGAGTGGCGGGTCACTCGAGCAGTACTTC.